This T cell receptor beta chain was profiled in a study of human T cells and chemical hapten exposure. For the study at large: Small differences in pooled library volume mainly drove the variation in TCR yields per sample.

In the source study's methods: A per-sample median of about 100,000 TCRs was observed, with counts ranging from about 20,000 to 690,600. TCRdb reprocessed the RACE reads via MiXCR and lists one record per CDR3 protein. TCRdb, rather than the study authors, made the V and J calls. The table includes roughly 100,000 distinct CDR3 sequences, approximately 10% detected once. Time point defined: patch test 1, 2 weeks after DPC sensitization. Treatment described: therapeutic diphenylcyclopropenone sensitization with weekly scalp DPC. In every case, blood was obtained before the patch test was applied. The sample was whole blood, taken in connection with sensitization to the hapten diphenylcyclopropenone (DPC). This receptor was obtained from a woman in her forties with alopecia areata. Some clones in this sample may be carry-over from other donors' samples.

The DNA of the CDR3 is TGTGCCAGCAATGGGACTCCGGAGGGTGAGCAGTTCTTC. Translating gives CASNGTPEGEQFF. The chain joins TRBV27 to TRBJ2-1; tentatively, D is TRBD2 (6 bases). V was trimmed by 7 bases and J by 9 bases, leaving 16 bases between them. This CDR3 has 13 residues. Germline V CDR1 and CDR2: MNHEY, SMNVEV (reference sequence).